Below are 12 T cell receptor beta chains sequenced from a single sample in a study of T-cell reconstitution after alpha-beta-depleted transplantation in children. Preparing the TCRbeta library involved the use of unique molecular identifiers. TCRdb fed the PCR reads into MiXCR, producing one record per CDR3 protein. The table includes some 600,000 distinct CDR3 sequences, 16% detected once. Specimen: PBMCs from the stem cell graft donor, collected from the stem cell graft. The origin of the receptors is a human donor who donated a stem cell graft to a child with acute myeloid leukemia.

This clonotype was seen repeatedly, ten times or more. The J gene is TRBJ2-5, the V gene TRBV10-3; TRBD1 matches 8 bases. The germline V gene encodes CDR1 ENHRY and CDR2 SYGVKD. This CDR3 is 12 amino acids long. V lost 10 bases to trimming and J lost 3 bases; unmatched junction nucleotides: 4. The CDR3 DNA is TGTGCCACCGGACAGGGAAAAGAGACCCAGTACTTC. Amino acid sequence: CATGQGKETQYF.

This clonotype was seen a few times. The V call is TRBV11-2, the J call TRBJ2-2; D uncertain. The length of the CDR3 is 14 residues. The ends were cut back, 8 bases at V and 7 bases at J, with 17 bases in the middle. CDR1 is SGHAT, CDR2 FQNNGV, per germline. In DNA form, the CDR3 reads TGTGCCAGCGGAAACCAATACAATCACGGGGAGCTGTTTTTT. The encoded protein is CASGNQYNHGELFF. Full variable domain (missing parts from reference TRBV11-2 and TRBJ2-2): EAGVAQSPRYKIIEKRQSVAFWCNPISGHATLYWYQQILGQGPKLLIQFQNNGVVDDSQLPKDRFSAERLKGVDSTLKIQPAKLEDSAVYLCASGNQYNHGELFFGEGSRLTVL.

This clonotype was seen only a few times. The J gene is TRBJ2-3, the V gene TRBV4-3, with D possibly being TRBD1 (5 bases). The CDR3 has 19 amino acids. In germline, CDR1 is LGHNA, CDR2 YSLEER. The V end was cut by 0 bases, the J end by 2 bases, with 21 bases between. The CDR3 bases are TGCGCCAGCAGCCAAGAAACCCCAGCAGGGATGGGGTCCACAGATACGCAGTATTTT. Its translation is CASSQETPAGMGSTDTQYF.

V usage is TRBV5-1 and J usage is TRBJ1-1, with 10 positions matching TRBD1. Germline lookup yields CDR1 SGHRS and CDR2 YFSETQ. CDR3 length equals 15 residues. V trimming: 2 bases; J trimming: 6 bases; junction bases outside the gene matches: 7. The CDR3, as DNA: TGCGCCAGCAGCTTAACCGGGACAGGGGTATCTGAAGCTTTCTTT. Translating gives CASSLTGTGVSEAFF.

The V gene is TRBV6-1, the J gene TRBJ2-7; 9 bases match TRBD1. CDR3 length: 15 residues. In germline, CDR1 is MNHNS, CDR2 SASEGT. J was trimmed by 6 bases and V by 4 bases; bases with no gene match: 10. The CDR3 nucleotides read TGTGCCAGCAGTGCGGGACAGGGTCCTCGGGGCGAGCAGTACGTC. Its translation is CASSAGQGPRGEQYV.

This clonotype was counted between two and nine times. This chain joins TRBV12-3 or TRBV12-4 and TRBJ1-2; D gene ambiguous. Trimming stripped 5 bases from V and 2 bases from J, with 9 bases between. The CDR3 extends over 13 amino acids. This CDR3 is CASSVDINYGYTF. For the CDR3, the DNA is TGTGCCAGCAGTGTAGACATAAACTATGGCTACACCTTC.

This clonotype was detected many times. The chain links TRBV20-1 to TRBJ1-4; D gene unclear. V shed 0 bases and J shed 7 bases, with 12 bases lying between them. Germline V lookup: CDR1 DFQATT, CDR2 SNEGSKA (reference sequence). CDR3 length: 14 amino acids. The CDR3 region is CSARDGPPGEKLFF. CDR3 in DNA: TGCAGTGCTAGAGATGGGCCGCCGGGTGAAAAACTGTTTTTT.

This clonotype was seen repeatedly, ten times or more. CDR3 bases: TGTGCCAGCAGCGTAGCAGGGCAGTCGGAGACCCAGTACTTC. As protein: CASSVAGQSETQYF. The J gene is TRBJ2-5, the V gene TRBV9; D may be TRBD1 (5 bases). Per the germline V gene, CDR1 is SGDLS and CDR2 is YYNGEE. This CDR3 comprises 14 residues. Trimming cost V 0 bases and J 5 bases, with 11 bases left between them.

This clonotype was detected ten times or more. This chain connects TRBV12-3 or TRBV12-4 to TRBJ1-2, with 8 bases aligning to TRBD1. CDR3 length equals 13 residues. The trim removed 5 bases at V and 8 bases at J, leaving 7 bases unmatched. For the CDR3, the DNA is TGTGCCAGCAGTCGGACAGGGTCGGACGGCTACACCTTC. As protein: CASSRTGSDGYTF.

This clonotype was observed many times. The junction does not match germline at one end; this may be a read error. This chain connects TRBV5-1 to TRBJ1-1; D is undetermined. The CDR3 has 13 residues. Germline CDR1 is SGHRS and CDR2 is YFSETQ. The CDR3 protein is CASSLELNTEAFF. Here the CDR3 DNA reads TGTGCCAGCAGCTTGGAGCTGAACACTGAAGCTTTCTTT.

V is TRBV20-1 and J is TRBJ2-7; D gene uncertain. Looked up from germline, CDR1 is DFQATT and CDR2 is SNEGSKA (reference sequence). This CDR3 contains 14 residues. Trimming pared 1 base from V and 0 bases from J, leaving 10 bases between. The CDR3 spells CSARGQLLSYEQYV. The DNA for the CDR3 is TGCAGTGCTAGAGGTCAGCTACTCTCCTACGAGCAGTACGTC.

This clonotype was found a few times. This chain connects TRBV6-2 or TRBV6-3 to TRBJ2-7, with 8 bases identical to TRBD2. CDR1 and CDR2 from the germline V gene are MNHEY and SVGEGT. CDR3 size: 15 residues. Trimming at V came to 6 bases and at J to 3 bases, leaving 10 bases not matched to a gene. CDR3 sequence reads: CASRLSSGRYYEQYF. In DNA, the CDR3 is TGTGCCAGCAGACTCTCCAGCGGGAGATACTACGAGCAGTACTTC.